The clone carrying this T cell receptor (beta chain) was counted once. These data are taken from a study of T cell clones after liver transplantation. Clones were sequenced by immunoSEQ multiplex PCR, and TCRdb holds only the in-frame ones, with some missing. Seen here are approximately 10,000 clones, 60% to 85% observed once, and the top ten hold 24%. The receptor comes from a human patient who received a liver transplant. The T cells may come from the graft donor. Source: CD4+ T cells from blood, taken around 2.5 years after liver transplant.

CDR3 nucleotide sequence: TGCAGCGGTACGACAGGGACGGGGCAGCCCCAGCATTTT. Translated: CSGTTGTGQPQHF. J is TRBJ1-5 and V is TRBV29-1; 7 bases match TRBD1. J gave up 7 bases and V 7 bases, and 10 bases lay outside the gene matches. This CDR3 contains 13 residues. The germline V gene encodes CDR1 SQVTM and CDR2 ANQGSEA.